One and the same sample provided the 26 T cell receptor beta chains below, sequenced in a study of blood T cell repertoires in COVID-19. Clones were read by immunoSEQ multiplex PCR, and TCRdb kept only the in-frame ones, dropping some. Of hundreds of thousands of clones in the sample, about four fifths are singletons; the top ten hold around 8.9%. Source material: peripheral blood. Receptors were obtained from an older man with acute or convalescent COVID-19.

This clone was detected only a few times. The rearrangement joins TRBV15 to TRBJ1-3; tentative D call: TRBD1 (5 bases). In germline, CDR1 is LNHNV, CDR2 YYDKDF (reference sequence). With 1 base removed from V and 0 bases from J, the gap between germline ends came to 13 bases. The CDR3 length is 17 residues. CDR3 residues: CATSRVKDNYSGNTIYF. CDR3 in DNA: TGTGCCACCAGCAGAGTAAAGGACAATTACTCTGGAAACACCATATATTTT.

This clone was counted a single time. The junction departs from the called germline gene at one end, perhaps through a read error. This sequence joins TRBV7-9 and TRBJ2-5; D tentatively reads TRBD1 or TRBD2 (5 bases each). The germline gives CDR1 SEHNR, CDR2 FQNEAQ (reference sequence). CDR3 length equals 12 residues. The CDR3 here is CASSRGREAQYF. In DNA form, the CDR3 reads TGTGCCAGCAGCAGGGGACGAGAGGCCCAGTACTTC.

V usage is TRBV3-1 (or the pseudogene TRBV3-2) and J usage is TRBJ1-4; 8 positions match TRBD1. Trimming cost V 1 base and J 8 bases; bases outside gene matches: 9. The CDR3 length is 16 residues. Germline V gene sequence: CDR1 LGHDT, CDR2 YNNKEL (reference sequence). The CDR3 is CASSQVRRTGKEKLFF. The CDR3 bases are TGTGCCAGCAGCCAAGTTCGTAGGACAGGGAAAGAAAAACTGTTTTTT.

The chain recombines TRBV7-2 with TRBJ1-4; 11 bases are a match to TRBD1. Germline loops: CDR1 SGHTA, CDR2 FQGNSA. This CDR3 has 17 amino acids. V lost 5 bases to trimming and J lost 2 bases; unmatched junction nucleotides: 7. Here the CDR3 DNA reads TGTGCCAGCAGCAAAGGACAGGGGGCGGGGACTAATGAAAAACTGTTTTTT. Translating gives CASSKGQGAGTNEKLFF.

The chain has TRBV6-4 and TRBJ2-7, with 8 bases aligning to TRBD2. Germline CDR1 MRHNA, CDR2 SNTAGT. CDR3 length: 15 amino acids. V dropped 3 bases and J dropped 0; count of bases not matched to a gene: 4. CDR3 in amino acids: CASSEKRGPSYEQYF. CDR3 nucleotides: TGTGCCAGCAGTGAAAAGCGGGGGCCCTCCTACGAGCAGTACTTC.

The chain joins TRBV6-5 to TRBJ1-5, with 11 bases that match TRBD1. Germline V gene data show CDR1 as MNHEY and CDR2 as SVGAGI. Trimming removed 4 bases from V and 7 bases from J; junction bases left unmatched: 6. CDR3 length: 15 amino acids. This CDR3 is CASSSWTGGDQPQHF. For the CDR3, the DNA is TGTGCCAGCAGTTCCTGGACAGGGGGCGACCAGCCCCAGCATTTT.

This rearrangement joins TRBV5-1 to TRBJ2-4, with 9 bases aligning to TRBD1. The CDR3 extends over 18 amino acids. Germline V gene sequence: CDR1 SGHRS, CDR2 YFSETQ. Trimming removed 4 bases from V and 1 base from J; junction bases left unmatched: 12. As DNA, the CDR3 is TGCGCCAGCAGCATCGATCCGGGACAGGGTGTTGCCAAAAACATTCAGTACTTC. It encodes CASSIDPGQGVAKNIQYF.

J is TRBJ2-1 and V is TRBV11-1; perhaps TRBD2 as D (5 bases). This CDR3 is 17 amino acids long. The V gene's germline CDR1 is SGHAT and CDR2 FQDESV (reference sequence). Trimming left V 0 bases short and J 2 bases short, with 14 bases between. In DNA, the CDR3 is TGTGCCAGCAGCTTAGCCGGTAGCGCTACAACCTACAATGAGCAGTTCTTC. Protein product: CASSLAGSATTYNEQFF. The full variable domain, in which reference TRBV11-1 and TRBJ2-1 provide the parts outside the CDR3, is EAEVAQSPRYKITEKSQAVAFWCDPISGHATLYWYRQILGQGPELLVQFQDESVVDDSQLPKDRFSAERLKGVDSTLKIQPAELGDSAMYLCASSLAGSATTYNEQFFGPGTRLTVL.

Of note for this clone: Other DNA sequences of this sample code for an identical CDR3. The rearrangement uses TRBV5-1 and TRBJ1-2; D is perhaps TRBD1 (5 bases). In germline, CDR1 is SGHRS, CDR2 YFSETQ. The CDR3 covers 13 residues. With 4 bases removed from V and 1 base from J, the gap between germline ends came to 8 bases. The CDR3 here is CASSPDSNYGYTF. The CDR3 bases are TGCGCCAGCAGCCCCGACAGTAACTATGGCTACACCTTC.

This chain joins TRBV19 and TRBJ2-3, with D possibly matching TRBD1 (5 bases). The CDR3 spans 14 residues. Germline CDR1 LNHDA, CDR2 SQIVND (reference sequence). The V and J ends lost 1 base and 6 bases respectively, with 11 bases between them. As DNA, the CDR3 is TGTGCCAGTAGTATAGGGATCAGGGCGGATACGCAGTATTTT. Protein: CASSIGIRADTQYF.

This chain connects TRBV7-9 to TRBJ1-2; 7 nucleotides agree with TRBD1. V lost 5 bases and J lost 4; bases outside the gene matches: 7. The CDR3 consists of 14 residues. In germline, CDR1 is SEHNR, CDR2 FQNEAQ (reference sequence). CDR3 protein: CASSGTGDRYGYTF. In DNA, the CDR3 is TGTGCCAGCAGCGGTACAGGGGATCGCTATGGCTACACCTTC. The full variable domain, rest sourced from reference TRBV7-9 and TRBJ1-2, is DTGVSQNPRHKITKRGQNVTFRCDPISEHNRLYWYRQTLGQGPEFLTYFQNEAQLEKSRLLSDRFSAERPKGSFSTLEIQRTEQGDSAMYLCASSGTGDRYGYTFGSGTRLTVV.

This clone was picked up one time. V usage is TRBV20-1 and J usage is TRBJ1-2; no reliable D call. V lost 4 bases and J lost 4, with 16 bases in between. Germline V gives CDR1 DFQATT, CDR2 SNEGSKA (reference sequence). This CDR3 is built from 14 residues. The CDR3 DNA reads as TGCAGTGCTAATGATGGGAAACTAGTCTATGGCTACACCTTC. Encoded protein: CSANDGKLVYGYTF.

The chain is built from TRBV5-1 and TRBJ2-1, with a tentative D call TRBD2 (6 bases). CDR1 is SGHRS and CDR2 is YFSETQ in the germline V gene. The CDR3 covers 15 residues. V dropped 3 bases and J dropped 8 bases, with 18 bases sitting between them. This CDR3 reads CASSSGVMGSYEQFF. As DNA, the CDR3 is TGCGCCAGCAGCTCGGGGGTTATGGGGTCGTATGAGCAGTTCTTC.

The sample holds a few counts of this clone. The J gene is TRBJ1-2, the V gene TRBV24-1, with D possibly matching TRBD1 (6 bases). The CDR3 extends over 13 amino acids. Per germline, CDR1 KGHDR and CDR2 SFDVKD. Between the trimmed V and J ends, which lost 3 bases and 4 bases, there was a span of 8 bases. The CDR3 DNA is TGTGCCACCAGTGATCCCAGGGGCTATGGCTACACCTTC. It encodes CATSDPRGYGYTF.

The chain has TRBV24-1 and TRBJ2-1; 9 bases fit TRBD1. The CDR3 has 15 amino acids. J was trimmed by 7 bases and V by 0 bases; bases with no gene match: 3. CDR1 and CDR2 from the germline V gene are KGHDR and SFDVKD. CDR3: CATSDLRTGENEQFF. Here the CDR3 DNA reads TGTGCCACCAGTGATTTGAGGACAGGGGAAAATGAGCAGTTCTTC.

This clone was counted a few times. CDR3 bases: TGTGCCAGCAGCTTAGCTTGGGGGGGCGCGTGGACTAATGAAAAACTGTTTTTT. Encoded protein: CASSLAWGGAWTNEKLFF. V usage is TRBV7-2 and J usage is TRBJ1-4, with a possible D match to TRBD1 (6 bases). Trimming took 0 bases from V and 2 from J, leaving 16 bases between them. Germline V gene data show CDR1 as SGHTA and CDR2 as FQGNSA. The CDR3 runs 18 residues.

The chain links TRBV5-6 to TRBJ2-1; TRBD1 matches 9 bases. V lost 3 bases to trimming and J lost 8 bases; unmatched junction nucleotides: 9. Germline V CDR1 and CDR2: SGHDT, YYEEEE. The CDR3 has 15 residues. CDR3 DNA: TGTGCCAGCAGCTATGACAGGGGGAACGGGCATGAGCAGTTCTTC. Encoded protein: CASSYDRGNGHEQFF.

The chain links TRBV2 to TRBJ2-7, with 11 bases fitting TRBD1. Germline-derived CDR1 and CDR2 are SNHLY and FYNNEI. Trimming removed 7 bases from V and 7 bases from J; junction bases left unmatched: 12. The CDR3 spans 15 residues. The CDR3 reads CASNFAGTGGWEQYF. DNA for the CDR3: TGTGCCAGCAATTTTGCCGGGACAGGGGGTTGGGAGCAGTACTTC.

The chain is built from TRBV5-8 and TRBJ1-6; TRBD1 might be the D (6 bases). V shed 0 bases and J shed 12 bases, with 10 bases lying between them. CDR1 and CDR2 (germline): SGHTS, YDEGEE. CDR3 length: 13 residues. This chain's CDR3 is CASSLDRVKPLHF. The CDR3 bases are TGTGCCAGCAGCTTGGACAGGGTGAAACCCCTCCACTTT.

The chain employs TRBV7-9 and TRBJ2-3; D not certain. There are 12 residues in the CDR3. Germline CDR1 SEHNR, CDR2 FQNEAQ (reference sequence). Trimming stripped 1 base from V and 5 bases from J, with 4 bases between. This chain's CDR3 is CASSLELDTQYF. The CDR3 DNA sequence: TGTGCCAGCAGCTTAGAACTAGATACGCAGTATTTT.

This clone was counted a few times. The chain employs TRBV5-1 and TRBJ1-4; D call uncertain. The CDR3 consists of 16 residues. Germline values: CDR1 SGHRS, CDR2 YFSETQ. Trimming left V 0 bases short and J 3 bases short, with 12 bases between. The CDR3 DNA is TGCGCCAGCAGCTTGGCCCCTCCGGGATCTAATGAAAAACTGTTTTTT. Protein: CASSLAPPGSNEKLFF. Full variable domain (remainder filled in from reference TRBV5-1 and TRBJ1-4): KAGVTQTPRYLIKTRGQQVTLSCSPISGHRSVSWYQQTPGQGLQFLFEYFSETQRNKGNFPGRFSGRQFSNSRSEMNVSTLELGDSALYLCASSLAPPGSNEKLFFGSGTQLSVL.

The chain joins TRBV12-3 or TRBV12-4 to TRBJ1-4; D uncertain. The V end was cut by 3 bases, the J end by 4 bases, with 6 bases between. This CDR3 comprises 13 residues. The CDR3 DNA sequence: TGTGCCAGCAGTTTCCACGGTAATGAAAAACTGTTTTTT. Translation gives CASSFHGNEKLFF.

The chain couples TRBV6-4 to TRBJ2-1; TRBD1 matches at 11 bases. Germline CDR1 reads MRHNA; CDR2 reads SNTAGT. This CDR3 spans 15 amino acids. V trimming: 4 bases; J trimming: 9 bases; junction bases outside the gene matches: 8. CDR3 bases: TGTGCCAGCAGTGTCGGGGACAGGGGGTTGGGTGAGCAGTTCTTC. Translation: CASSVGDRGLGEQFF.

V gene TRBV7-2 combines with J gene TRBJ2-4; weak D call: TRBD2 (5 bases). The germline CDR1 and CDR2 sequences are SGHTA and FQGNSA. Trimming shortened V by 1 base and J by 8 bases, and 9 bases separated the two germline ends. The CDR3 contains 13 residues. The CDR3 loop reads CASSLVGIDIQYF. The CDR3 nucleotides are TGTGCCAGCAGCTTAGTCGGGATTGACATTCAGTACTTC.

The chain recombines TRBV7-3 with TRBJ2-2, with 13 bases that match TRBD2. The CDR3 runs 15 residues. J gave up 7 bases and V 5 bases, and 4 bases lay outside the gene matches. Per the germline V gene, CDR1 is SGHTA and CDR2 is FQGTGA. The CDR3 loop reads CASSRTSGSVGELFF. CDR3 DNA: TGTGCCAGCAGCAGGACTAGCGGGAGTGTCGGGGAGCTGTTTTTT.

This rearrangement joins TRBV5-6 to TRBJ1-5; 8 bases are shared with TRBD1. V was clipped by 6 bases and J by 6 bases; unmatched bases: 8. The CDR3 spans 14 residues. From germline, CDR1 is SGHDT and CDR2 YYEEEE. The CDR3 region has the DNA TGTGCCAGCATCAACAGGGGGAGTAGTCAGCCCCAGCATTTT. It yields the protein CASINRGSSQPQHF.